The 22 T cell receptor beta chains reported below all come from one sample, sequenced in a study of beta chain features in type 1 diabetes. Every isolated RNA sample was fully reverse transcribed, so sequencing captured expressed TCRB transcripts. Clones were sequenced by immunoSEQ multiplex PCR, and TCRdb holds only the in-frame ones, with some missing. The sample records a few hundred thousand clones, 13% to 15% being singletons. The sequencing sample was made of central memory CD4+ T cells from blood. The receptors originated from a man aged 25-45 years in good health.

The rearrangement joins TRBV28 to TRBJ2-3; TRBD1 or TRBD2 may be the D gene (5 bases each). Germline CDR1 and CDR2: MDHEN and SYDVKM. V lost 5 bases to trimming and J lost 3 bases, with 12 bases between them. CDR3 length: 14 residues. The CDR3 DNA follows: TGTGCCAGCAGTCTCGGGGCTCCGACAGATACGCAGTATTTT. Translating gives CASSLGAPTDTQYF.

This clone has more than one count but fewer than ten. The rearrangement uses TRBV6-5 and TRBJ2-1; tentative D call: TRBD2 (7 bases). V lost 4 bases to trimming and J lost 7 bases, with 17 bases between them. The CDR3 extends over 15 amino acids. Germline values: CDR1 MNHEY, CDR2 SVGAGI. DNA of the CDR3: TGTGCCAGCAGTTCTCTAGGAGGGGGGGTGAATGAGCAGTTCTTC. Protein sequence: CASSSLGGGVNEQFF.

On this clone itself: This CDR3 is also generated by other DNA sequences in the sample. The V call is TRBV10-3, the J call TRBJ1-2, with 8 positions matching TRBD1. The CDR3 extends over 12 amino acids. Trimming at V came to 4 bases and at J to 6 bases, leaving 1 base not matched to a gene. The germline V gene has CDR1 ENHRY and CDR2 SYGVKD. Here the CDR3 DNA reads TGTGCCATCAGTGTACAGGGGGATGGCTACACCTTC. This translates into CAISVQGDGYTF.

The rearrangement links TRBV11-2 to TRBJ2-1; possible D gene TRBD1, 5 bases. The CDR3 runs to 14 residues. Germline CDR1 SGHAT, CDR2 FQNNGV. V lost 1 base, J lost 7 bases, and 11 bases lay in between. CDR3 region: CASSLGQKWNEQFF. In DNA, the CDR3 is TGTGCCAGCAGCTTAGGACAGAAATGGAATGAGCAGTTCTTC. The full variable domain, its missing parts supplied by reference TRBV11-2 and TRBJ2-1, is EAGVAQSPRYKIIEKRQSVAFWCNPISGHATLYWYQQILGQGPKLLIQFQNNGVVDDSQLPKDRFSAERLKGVDSTLKIQPAKLEDSAVYLCASSLGQKWNEQFFGPGTRLTVL.

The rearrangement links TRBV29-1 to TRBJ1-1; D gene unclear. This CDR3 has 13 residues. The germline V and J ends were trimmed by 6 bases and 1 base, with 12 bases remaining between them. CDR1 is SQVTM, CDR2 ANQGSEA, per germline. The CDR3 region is CSVTATSNTEAFF. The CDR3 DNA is TGCAGCGTAACGGCGACCTCGAACACTGAAGCTTTCTTT.

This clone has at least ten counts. CDR3: CASSLVKLVNEQFF. For the CDR3, the DNA is TGTGCCAGCAGCTTGGTAAAGTTAGTCAATGAGCAGTTCTTC. The chain uses TRBV13 and TRBJ2-1; D unclear. V lost 3 bases, J lost 6 bases, and 12 bases lay in between. This CDR3 contains 14 residues. From germline, CDR1 is PRHDT and CDR2 FYEKMQ (reference sequence).

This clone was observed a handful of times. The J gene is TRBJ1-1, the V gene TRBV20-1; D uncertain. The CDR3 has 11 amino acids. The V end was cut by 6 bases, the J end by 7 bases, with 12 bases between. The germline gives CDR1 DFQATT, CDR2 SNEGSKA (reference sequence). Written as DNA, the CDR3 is TGCAGTGCCCTAGATGGGTTTGAAGCTTTCTTT. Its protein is CSALDGFEAFF.

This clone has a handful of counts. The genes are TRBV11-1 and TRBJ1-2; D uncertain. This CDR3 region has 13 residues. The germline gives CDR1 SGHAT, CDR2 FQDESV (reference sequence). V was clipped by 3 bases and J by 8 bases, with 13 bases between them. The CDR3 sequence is CASSLARSGGYTF. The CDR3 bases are TGTGCCAGCAGCTTGGCACGCAGCGGCGGCTACACCTTC.

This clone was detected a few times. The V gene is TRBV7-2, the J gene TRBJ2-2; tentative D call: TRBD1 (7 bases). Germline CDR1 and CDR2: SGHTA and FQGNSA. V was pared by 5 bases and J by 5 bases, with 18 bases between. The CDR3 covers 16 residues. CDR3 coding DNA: TGTGCCAGCAGCCTGAGGAGGGACAGTCAGACCGGGGAGCTGTTTTTT. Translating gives CASSLRRDSQTGELFF.

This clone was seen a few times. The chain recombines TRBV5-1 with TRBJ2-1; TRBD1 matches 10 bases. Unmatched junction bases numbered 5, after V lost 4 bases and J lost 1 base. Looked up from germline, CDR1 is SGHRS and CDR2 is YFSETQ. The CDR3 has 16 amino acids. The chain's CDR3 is CASSGGTGDSYNEQFF. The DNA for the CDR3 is TGCGCCAGCAGCGGGGGGACAGGGGATTCCTACAATGAGCAGTTCTTC.

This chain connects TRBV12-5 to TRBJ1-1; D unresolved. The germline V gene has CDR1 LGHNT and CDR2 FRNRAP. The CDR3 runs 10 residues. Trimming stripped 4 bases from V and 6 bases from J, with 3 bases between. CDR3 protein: CASGSPEAFF. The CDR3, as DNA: TGTGCTAGTGGTTCCCCTGAAGCTTTCTTT.

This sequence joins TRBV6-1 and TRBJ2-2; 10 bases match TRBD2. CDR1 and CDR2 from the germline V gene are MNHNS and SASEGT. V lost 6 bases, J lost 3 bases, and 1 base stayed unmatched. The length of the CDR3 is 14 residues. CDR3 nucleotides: TGTGCCAGCAGCCTAGCGGGAGACACCGGGGAGCTGTTTTTT. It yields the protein CASSLAGDTGELFF.

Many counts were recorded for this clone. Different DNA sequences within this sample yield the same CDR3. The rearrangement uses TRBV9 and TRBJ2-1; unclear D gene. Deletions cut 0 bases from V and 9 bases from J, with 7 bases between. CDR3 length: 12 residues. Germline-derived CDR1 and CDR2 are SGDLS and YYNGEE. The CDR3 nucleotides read TGTGCCAGCAGCGTAGATTCGACTGAGCAGTTCTTC. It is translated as CASSVDSTEQFF. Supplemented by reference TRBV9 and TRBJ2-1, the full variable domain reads DSGVTQTPKHLITATGQRVTLRCSPRSGDLSVYWYQQSLDQGLQFLIQYYNGEERAKGNILERFSAQQFPDLHSELNLSSLELGDSALYFCASSVDSTEQFFGPGTRLTVL.

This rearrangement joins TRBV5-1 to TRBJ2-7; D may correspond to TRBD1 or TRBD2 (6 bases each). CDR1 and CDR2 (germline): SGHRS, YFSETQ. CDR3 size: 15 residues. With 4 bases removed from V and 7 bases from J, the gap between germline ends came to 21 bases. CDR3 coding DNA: TGCGCCAGCAGCGGGACCCTTGGGGGCGGGAAGGAGCAGTACTTC. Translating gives CASSGTLGGGKEQYF. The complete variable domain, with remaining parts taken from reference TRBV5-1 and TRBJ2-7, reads KAGVTQTPRYLIKTRGQQVTLSCSPISGHRSVSWYQQTPGQGLQFLFEYFSETQRNKGNFPGRFSGRQFSNSRSEMNVSTLELGDSALYLCASSGTLGGGKEQYFGPGTRLTVT.

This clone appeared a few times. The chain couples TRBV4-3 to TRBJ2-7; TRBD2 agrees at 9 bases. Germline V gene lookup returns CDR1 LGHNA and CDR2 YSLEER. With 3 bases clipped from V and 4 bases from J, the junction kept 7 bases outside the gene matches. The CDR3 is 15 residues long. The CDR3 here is CASSHYGTSRYEQYF. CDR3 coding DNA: TGCGCCAGCAGCCACTATGGGACTAGCCGGTACGAGCAGTACTTC.

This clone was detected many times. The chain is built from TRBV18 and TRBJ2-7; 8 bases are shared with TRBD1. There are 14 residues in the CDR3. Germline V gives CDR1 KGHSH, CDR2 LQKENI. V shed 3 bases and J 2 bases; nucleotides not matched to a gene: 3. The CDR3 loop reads CASSPDRGAYEQYV. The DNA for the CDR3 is TGTGCCAGCTCACCCGACAGGGGCGCCTACGAGCAGTACGTC.

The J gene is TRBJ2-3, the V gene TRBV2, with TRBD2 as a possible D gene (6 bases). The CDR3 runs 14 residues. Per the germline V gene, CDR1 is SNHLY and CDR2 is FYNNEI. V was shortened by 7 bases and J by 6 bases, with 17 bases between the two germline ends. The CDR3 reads CASIGRGPGDTQYF. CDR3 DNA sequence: TGTGCCAGCATCGGGCGGGGTCCTGGGGATACGCAGTATTTT.

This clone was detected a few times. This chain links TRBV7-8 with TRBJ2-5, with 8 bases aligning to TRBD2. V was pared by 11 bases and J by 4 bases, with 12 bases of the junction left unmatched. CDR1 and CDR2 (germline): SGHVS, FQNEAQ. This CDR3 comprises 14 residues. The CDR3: CASVESTSGETQYF. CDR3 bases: TGTGCCTCCGTCGAGAGTACTAGCGGAGAGACCCAGTACTTC.

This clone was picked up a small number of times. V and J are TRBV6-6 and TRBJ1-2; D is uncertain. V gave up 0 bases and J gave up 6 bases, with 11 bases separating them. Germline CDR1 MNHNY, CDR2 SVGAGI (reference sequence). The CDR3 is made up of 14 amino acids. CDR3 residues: CASSYSSGIHGYTF. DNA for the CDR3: TGTGCCAGCAGTTACTCATCGGGGATCCATGGCTACACCTTC.

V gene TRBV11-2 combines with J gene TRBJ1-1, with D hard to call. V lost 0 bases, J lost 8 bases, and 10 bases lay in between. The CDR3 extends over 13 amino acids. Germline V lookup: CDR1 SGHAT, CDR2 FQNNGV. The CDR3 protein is CASSLDARREAFF. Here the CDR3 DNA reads TGTGCCAGCAGCTTAGATGCCCGACGCGAAGCTTTCTTT.

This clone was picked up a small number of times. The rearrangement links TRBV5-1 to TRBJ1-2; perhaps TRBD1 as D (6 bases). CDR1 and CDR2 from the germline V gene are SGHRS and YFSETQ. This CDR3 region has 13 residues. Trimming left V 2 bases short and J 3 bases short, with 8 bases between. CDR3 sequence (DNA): TGCGCCAGCAGCTTCAGGGGTGACTATGGCTACACCTTC. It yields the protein CASSFRGDYGYTF.

DNA of the CDR3: TGTGCCAGCAGCTTAGATCTTTTATCTGACGGCGGGGAGCTGTTTTTT. It translates to CASSLDLLSDGGELFF. This sequence joins TRBV11-2 and TRBJ2-2; D is uncertain. The CDR3 runs to 16 residues. Germline values: CDR1 SGHAT, CDR2 FQNNGV. Trimming removed 0 bases at V and 7 bases at J, with 15 bases between.